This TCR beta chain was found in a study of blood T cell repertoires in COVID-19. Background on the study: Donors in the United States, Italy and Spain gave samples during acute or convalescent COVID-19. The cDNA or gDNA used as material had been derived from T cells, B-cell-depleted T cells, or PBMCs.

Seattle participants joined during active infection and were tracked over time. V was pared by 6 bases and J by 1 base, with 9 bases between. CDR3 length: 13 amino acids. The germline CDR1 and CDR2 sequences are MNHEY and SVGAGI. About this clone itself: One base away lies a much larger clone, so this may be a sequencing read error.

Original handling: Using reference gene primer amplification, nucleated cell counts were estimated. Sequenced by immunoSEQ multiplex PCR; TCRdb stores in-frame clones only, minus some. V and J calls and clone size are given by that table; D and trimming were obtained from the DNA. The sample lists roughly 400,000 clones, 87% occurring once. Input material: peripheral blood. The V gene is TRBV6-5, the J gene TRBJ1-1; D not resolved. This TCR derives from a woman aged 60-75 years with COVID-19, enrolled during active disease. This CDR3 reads CASSPVANTEAFF. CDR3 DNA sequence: TGTGCCAGCAGCCCAGTAGCGAACACTGAAGCTTTCTTT.